This T cell receptor (beta chain) was sequenced for a study of T cell responses to AZD1222 COVID-19 vaccine (dated by TCRdb to 2020 to 2023). Describing the broader study: AZD1222 recipients with second doses at about 4 weeks or about 12 weeks were pooled, because spike-specific TCR depth and breadth did not differ between schedules. A total of approximately 240 trial participants underwent TCR sequencing, of whom roughly 210 received two doses of AZD1222 and some 26 received two doses of the MenACWY control vaccine. Trial participants were enrolled by age into 18-55, 56-69 and 70-plus year subgroups, with 148, 28 and 57 TCR-sequenced participants respectively. Overall study results and their limits: Participants were mostly white British and included more females than males, and it was suggested by the authors that clonal diversity may have been underestimated. Because no day 14 peak-response samples were available, the repertoires could be characterized only after the peak T cell response. The 56-69-year group was small, and its depth increase did not reach significance, likely because of low power. Only five or six AZD1222 recipients were SARS-CoV-2 seropositive at baseline, limiting conclusions about previously exposed vaccinees. A significant rise in spike-specific TCR breadth and depth was observed after two AZD1222 doses relative to day 0 and relative to MenACWY recipients. CD4 TCRs associated with the vaccine covered the entire spike protein, and the dominant responses were in regions 160-218 and 743-854. Nearly half of unique spike-specific TCRs reportedly recognized epitopes outside regions mutated in the B.1.351 and B.1.1.7 variants.

The CDR3 regions of human TCRbeta chains were analyzed by immunosequencing. Per the original workflow: TCRs in the repertoires were matched against a reference library of SARS-CoV-2-specific TCRs that had been generated with the MIRA antigen-specificity platform. Breadth meant the fraction of unique TCRs that were SARS-CoV-2-associated, whereas depth meant the fraction of total T cells that were SARS-CoV-2-associated. Using the MIRA data, each spike-specific TCR was assigned both to the spike region to which the TCR was reactive and to a CD4 or CD8 class. Log10-transformed breadth and depth values were compared by one-way ANOVA with Sidak's multiple comparisons tests. TCRdb obtained this table from immuneACCESS and retained in-frame rearrangements with V and J assigned. These tables miss some clones; where compared with another copy, unresolved V genes account for less than half of the shortfall, and the remainder is unexplained. Clonal size and the V and J genes are those of that table, whereas D and trimming came from the DNA. This sample is represented by about 120,000 clones; approximately 91% of them were singletons. The ten top clones hold roughly 4.5% of the sample.

The sample's time point label, decoded: baseline before first vaccination. Vaccinee samples came from UK trials COV001 and COV002, including a single-blind randomized controlled phase 2/3 trial of AZD1222 (ChAdOx1 nCoV-19) in healthy adults. For TCRbeta chain sequencing, PBMC samples were collected from trial participants at day 0 and at day 28 after the second dose. Its CDR3 holds 15 amino acids, cysteine through phenylalanine. The read is trimmed to its CDR3 DNA, 45 bases read in frame from base 1. CDR1 and CDR2 (MNHEY, SVGAGI) derive from the germline V gene. V and J are trimmed by 2 bases and 4 bases, and the gene matches miss 7 bases of the junction. Turning to this clone: There is no known antigen for this receptor. Base qualities are not provided; no much larger clone lies one nucleotide away.

This specimen consisted of peripheral blood, obtained on day 0 of AZD1222 vaccination. This chain is built from TRBV6-5 and TRBJ1-2; TRBD1 aligns with 7 central bases. This TCR derives from an adult in good health. The sequence in DNA is TGTGCCAGCAGTTACGGCACAGGGGTTGGCTATGGCTACACCTTC. The translation is CASSYGTGVGYGYTF.